This TCR beta chain appears in the sequencing data of a study of regulatory T cells in long-lasting Graves disease. There are a few counts of this clonotype. To make TCR beta libraries, researchers used iRepertoire HTBI primers and Arm-PCR of CDR3 regions. In the authors' workflow: Across samples, 62 TRBV and more than twelve TRBJ segments were found. TCRdb recomputed calls from the multiplex PCR reads with MiXCR, one row per CDR3 protein. The V and J calls shown here were made by TCRdb, not taken from the authors' results. The table lists fewer than 550,000 distinct CDR3 sequences, roughly 15% of them singletons, with 20% to 25% in the top ten. Regarding time point: newly diagnosed GD, antithyroid drugs for less than 3 months. Scientists built the TCR library using RNA that was extracted from PBMCs. Trimming left V 5 bases short and J 7 bases short, with 12 bases between. The CDR3 contains 13 residues.

These data were also filed under a second study, of T cells in Graves' hyperthyroidism and ophthalmopathy. That work adds: Researchers ran a first-round RT-PCR on the TCR CDR3 using the HTBI primer set.

The sample was peripheral blood mononuclear cells (PBMCs), taken at new diagnosis, from a patient treated with antithyroid drugs. This chain links TRBV12-3 or TRBV12-4 with TRBJ2-1; D may be TRBD1 (7 bases). The sequence came from a woman aged 18 to 35 with Graves disease. The CDR3 coding sequence is TGTGCCAGCAGTCGGGGGACAGCTAATGAGCAGTTCTTC. It specifies CASSRGTANEQFF.